This T cell receptor beta chain derives from a study of shared clonotypes between healthy human individuals. The method was immunoSEQ multiplex PCR; TCRdb's version includes in-frame clones alone and lacks a portion of them. The sample yields roughly 1.4 million clones, 98% to 99% seen once. The V end lost 4 bases, the J end lost 2 bases, and 17 bases lay between the germline ends. CDR1 and CDR2 from the germline V gene are SGHNT and YYREEE (reference sequence). The CDR3 spans 16 residues. The genes are TRBV5-4 and TRBJ2-3; D remains ambiguous. This receptor was taken from a young man in good health. The specimen sequenced was naive CD4+ T cells sorted from blood. This sample's subset: CD45RA+ positively selected. The CDR3 loop is CASSLSASDNTDTQYF. DNA of the CDR3: TGTGCCAGCAGCCTCAGTGCGAGCGACAACACAGATACGCAGTATTTT.